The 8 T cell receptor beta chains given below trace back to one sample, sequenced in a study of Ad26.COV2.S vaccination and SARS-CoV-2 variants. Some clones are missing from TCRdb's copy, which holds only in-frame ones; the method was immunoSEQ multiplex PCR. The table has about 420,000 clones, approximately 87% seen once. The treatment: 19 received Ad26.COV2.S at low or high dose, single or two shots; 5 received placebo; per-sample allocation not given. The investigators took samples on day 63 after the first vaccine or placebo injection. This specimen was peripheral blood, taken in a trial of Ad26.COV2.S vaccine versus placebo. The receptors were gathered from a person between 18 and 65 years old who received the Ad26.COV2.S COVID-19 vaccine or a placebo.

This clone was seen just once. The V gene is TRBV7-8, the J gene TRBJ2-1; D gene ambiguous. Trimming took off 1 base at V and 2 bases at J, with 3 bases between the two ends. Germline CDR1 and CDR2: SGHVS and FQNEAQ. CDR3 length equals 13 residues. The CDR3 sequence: CASSLDPYNEQFF. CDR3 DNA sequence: TGTGCCAGCAGCTTAGATCCCTACAATGAGCAGTTCTTC.

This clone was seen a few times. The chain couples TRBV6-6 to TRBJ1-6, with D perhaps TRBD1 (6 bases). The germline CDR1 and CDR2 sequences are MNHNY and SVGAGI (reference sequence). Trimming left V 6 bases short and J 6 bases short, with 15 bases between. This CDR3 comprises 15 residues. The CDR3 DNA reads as TGTGCCAGCAGCCACCCCACAGGGTTTAATTCACCCCTCCACTTT. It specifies CASSHPTGFNSPLHF.

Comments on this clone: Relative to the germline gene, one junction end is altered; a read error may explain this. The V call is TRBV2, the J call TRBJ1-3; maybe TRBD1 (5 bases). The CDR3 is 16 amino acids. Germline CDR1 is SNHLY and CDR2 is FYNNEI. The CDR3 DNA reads TGTGCCAGCAGCGAAGGGACCGCTGAATCTGGAAACACCATATATTTT. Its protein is CASSEGTAESGNTIYF.

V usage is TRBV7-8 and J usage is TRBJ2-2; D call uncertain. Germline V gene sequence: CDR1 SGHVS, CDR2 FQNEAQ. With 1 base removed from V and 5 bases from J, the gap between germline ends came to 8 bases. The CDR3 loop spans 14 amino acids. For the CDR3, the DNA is TGTGCCAGCAGCTTAGGGGCGTTGACCGGGGAGCTGTTTTTT. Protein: CASSLGALTGELFF.

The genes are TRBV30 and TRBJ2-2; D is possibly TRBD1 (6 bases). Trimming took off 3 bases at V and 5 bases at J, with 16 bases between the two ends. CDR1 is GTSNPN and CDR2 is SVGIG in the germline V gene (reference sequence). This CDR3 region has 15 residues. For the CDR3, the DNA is TGTGCCTGGAGGACTGTTAGGGGGAAAACCGGGGAGCTGTTTTTT. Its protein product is CAWRTVRGKTGELFF.

CDR3 bases: TGTGCCAGTACCAGGACTAGCGGGGGCAATGAGCAGTTCTTC. This gives the protein CASTRTSGGNEQFF. The chain uses TRBV19 and TRBJ2-1, with 13 bases lining up with TRBD2. CDR3 size: 14 residues. Germline trimming cut 7 bases from V and 6 bases from J; bases unmatched to any gene: 3. The germline V gene encodes CDR1 LNHDA and CDR2 SQIVND (reference sequence).

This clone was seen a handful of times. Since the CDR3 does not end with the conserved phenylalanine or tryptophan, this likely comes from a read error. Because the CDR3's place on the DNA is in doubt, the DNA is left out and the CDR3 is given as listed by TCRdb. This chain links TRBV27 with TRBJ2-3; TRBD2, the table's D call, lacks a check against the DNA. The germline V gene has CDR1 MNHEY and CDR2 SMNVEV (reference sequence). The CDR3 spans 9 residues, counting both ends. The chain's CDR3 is CASTTRGGL.

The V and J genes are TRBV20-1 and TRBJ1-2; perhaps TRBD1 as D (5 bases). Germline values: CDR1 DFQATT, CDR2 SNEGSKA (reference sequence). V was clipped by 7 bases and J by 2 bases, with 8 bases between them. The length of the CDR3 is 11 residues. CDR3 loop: CSGQLNYGYTF. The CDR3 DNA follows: TGCAGTGGACAGTTAAACTATGGCTACACCTTC.